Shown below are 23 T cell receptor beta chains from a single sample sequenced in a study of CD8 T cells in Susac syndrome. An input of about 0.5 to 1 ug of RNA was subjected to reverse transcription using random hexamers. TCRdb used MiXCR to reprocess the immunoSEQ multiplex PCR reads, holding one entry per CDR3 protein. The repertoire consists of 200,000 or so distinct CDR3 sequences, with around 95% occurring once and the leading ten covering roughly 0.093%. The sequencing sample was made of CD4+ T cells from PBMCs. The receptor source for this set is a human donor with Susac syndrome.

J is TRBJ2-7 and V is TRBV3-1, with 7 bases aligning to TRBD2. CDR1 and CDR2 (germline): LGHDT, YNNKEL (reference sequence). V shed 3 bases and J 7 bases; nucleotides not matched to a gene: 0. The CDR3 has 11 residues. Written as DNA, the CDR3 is TGTGCCAGCAGCCAGCGGGGGGAGCAGTACTTC. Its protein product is CASSQRGEQYF.

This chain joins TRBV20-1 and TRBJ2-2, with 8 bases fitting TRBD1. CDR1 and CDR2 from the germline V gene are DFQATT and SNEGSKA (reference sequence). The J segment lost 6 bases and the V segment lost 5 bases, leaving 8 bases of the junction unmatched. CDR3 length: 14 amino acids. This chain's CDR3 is CSARRDRSPGELFF. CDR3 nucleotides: TGCAGTGCTCGGAGGGACAGGTCTCCCGGGGAGCTGTTTTTT.

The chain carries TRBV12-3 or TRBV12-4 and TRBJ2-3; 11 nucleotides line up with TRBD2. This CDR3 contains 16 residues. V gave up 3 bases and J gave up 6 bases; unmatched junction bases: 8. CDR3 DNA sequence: TGTGCCAGCAGTTTCACTAGCGGGGGCCTCCGGGATACGCAGTATTTT. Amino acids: CASSFTSGGLRDTQYF.

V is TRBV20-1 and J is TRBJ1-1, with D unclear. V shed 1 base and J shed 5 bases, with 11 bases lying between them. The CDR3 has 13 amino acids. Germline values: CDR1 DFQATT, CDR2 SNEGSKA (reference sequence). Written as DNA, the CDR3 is TGCAGTGCTAGAGTCTTCTTGGATACTGAAGCTTTCTTT. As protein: CSARVFLDTEAFF.

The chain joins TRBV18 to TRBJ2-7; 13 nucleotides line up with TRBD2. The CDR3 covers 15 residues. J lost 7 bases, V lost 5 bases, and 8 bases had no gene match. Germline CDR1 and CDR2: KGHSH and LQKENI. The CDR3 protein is CASSTGTSGEREQYF. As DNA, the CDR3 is TGTGCCAGCTCAACAGGGACTAGCGGGGAGCGGGAGCAGTACTTC.

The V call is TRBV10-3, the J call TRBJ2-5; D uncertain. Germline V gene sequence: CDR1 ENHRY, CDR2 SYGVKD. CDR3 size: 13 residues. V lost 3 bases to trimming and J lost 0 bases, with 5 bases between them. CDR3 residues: CAISDEYQETQYF. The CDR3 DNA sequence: TGTGCCATCAGTGACGAGTACCAAGAGACCCAGTACTTC.

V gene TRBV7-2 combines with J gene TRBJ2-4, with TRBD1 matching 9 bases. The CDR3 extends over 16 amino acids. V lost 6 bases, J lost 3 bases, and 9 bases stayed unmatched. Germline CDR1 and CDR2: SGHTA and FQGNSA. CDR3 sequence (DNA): TGTGCCAGCAGACCACAGGGGGCGCGGGGCAAAAACATTCAGTACTTC. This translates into CASRPQGARGKNIQYF.

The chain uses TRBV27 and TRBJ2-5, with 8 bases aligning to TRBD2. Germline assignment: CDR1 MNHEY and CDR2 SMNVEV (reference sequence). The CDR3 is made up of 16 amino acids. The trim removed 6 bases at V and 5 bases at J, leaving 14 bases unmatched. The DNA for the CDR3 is TGTGCCAGCAGAAGAGGACCGGGGGGGCCCTGGGAGACCCAGTACTTC. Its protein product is CASRRGPGGPWETQYF.

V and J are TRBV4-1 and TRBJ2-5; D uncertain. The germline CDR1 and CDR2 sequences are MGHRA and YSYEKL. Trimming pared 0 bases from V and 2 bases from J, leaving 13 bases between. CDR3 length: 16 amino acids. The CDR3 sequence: CASSQDGQVGQETQYF. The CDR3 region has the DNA TGCGCCAGCAGCCAAGATGGGCAGGTTGGGCAAGAGACCCAGTACTTC.

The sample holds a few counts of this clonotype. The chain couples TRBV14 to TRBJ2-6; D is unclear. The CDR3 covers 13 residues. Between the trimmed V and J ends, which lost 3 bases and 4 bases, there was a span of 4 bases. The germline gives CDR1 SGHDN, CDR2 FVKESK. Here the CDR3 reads CASSQSGANVLTF. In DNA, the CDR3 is TGTGCCAGCAGCCAGTCGGGGGCCAACGTCCTGACTTTC.

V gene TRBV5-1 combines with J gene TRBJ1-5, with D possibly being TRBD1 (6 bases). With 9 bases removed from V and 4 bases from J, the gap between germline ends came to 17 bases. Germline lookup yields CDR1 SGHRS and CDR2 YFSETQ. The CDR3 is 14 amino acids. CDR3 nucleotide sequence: TGCGCCATCCCCCTCCCCGGACAGAATCAGCCCCAGCATTTT. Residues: CAIPLPGQNQPQHF.

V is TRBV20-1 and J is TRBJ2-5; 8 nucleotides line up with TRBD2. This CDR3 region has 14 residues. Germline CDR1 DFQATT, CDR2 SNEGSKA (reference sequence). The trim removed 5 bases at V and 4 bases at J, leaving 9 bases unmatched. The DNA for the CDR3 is TGCAGTGCTCCGGTGCGGGGGGTTGTAGAGACCCAGTACTTC. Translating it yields CSAPVRGVVETQYF.

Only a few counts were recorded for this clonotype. The CDR3, as DNA: TGTGCCAGCAGCGTAGAGACAGGGCTTGACTATGGCTACACCTTC. It translates to CASSVETGLDYGYTF. V gene TRBV9 combines with J gene TRBJ1-2; TRBD1 matches 7 bases. Germline CDR1 SGDLS, CDR2 YYNGEE. The V segment lost 0 bases and the J segment 3 bases; nucleotides outside the gene matches: 5. The CDR3 sequence is 15 residues long.

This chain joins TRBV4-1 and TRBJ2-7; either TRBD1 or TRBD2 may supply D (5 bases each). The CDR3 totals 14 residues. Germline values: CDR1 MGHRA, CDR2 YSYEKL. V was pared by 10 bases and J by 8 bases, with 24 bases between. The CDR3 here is CATGTALTPGQQYF. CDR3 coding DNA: TGCGCCACTGGGACGGCCCTTACCCCCGGCCAGCAGTACTTC.

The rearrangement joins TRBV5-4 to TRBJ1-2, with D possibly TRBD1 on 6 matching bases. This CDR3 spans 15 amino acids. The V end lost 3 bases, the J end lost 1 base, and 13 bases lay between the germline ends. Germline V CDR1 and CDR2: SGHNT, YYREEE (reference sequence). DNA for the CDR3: TGTGCCAGCAGCTCGCGGACAGTGAATAACTATGGCTACACCTTC. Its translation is CASSSRTVNNYGYTF.

The CDR3 loop is CSATTDYNSPLHF. CDR3 in DNA: TGCAGCGCAACGACTGATTATAATTCACCCCTCCACTTT. The V and J genes are TRBV29-1 and TRBJ1-6, with unresolved D. The CDR3 is made up of 13 amino acids. Trimming removed 7 bases at V and 4 bases at J, with 11 bases between. Germline V gene lookup returns CDR1 SQVTM and CDR2 ANQGSEA.

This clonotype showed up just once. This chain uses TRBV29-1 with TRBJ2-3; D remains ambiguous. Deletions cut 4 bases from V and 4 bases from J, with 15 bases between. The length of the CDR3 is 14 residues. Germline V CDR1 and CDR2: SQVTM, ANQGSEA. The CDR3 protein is CSVAVGMGADTQYF. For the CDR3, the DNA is TGCAGCGTTGCAGTGGGAATGGGCGCAGATACGCAGTATTTT.

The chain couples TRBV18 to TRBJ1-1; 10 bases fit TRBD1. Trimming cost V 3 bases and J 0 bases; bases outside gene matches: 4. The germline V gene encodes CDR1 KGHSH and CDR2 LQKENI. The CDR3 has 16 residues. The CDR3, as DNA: TGTGCCAGCTCACCTCGACAGGGGGCCATGAACACTGAAGCTTTCTTT. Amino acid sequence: CASSPRQGAMNTEAFF.

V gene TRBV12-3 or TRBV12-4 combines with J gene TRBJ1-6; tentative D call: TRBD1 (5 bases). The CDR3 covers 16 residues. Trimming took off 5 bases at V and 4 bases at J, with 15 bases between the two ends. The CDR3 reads CASSPRGSLYNSPLHF. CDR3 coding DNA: TGTGCCAGCAGTCCTCGGGGGTCCCTGTATAATTCACCCCTCCACTTT.

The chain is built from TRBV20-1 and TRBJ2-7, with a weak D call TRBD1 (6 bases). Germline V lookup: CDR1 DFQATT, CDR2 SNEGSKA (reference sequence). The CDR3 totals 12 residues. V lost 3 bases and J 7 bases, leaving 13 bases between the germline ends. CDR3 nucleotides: TGCAGTGCTAGGGACAGCTATTCTGAGCAGTACTTC. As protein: CSARDSYSEQYF.

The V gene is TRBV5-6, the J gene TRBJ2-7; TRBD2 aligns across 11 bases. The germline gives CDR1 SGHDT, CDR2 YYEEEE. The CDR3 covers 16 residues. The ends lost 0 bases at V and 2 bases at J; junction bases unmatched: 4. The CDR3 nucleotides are TGTGCCAGCAGCTTGGGGCTAGCGGGGGGTACCTACGAGCAGTACTTC. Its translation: CASSLGLAGGTYEQYF.

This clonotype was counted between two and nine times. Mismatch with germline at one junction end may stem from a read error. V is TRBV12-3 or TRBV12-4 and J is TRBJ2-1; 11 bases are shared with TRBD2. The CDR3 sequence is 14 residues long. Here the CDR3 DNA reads TGTGCCAGCAGTCTAGCGGGGGGACACAATGAGCAGTTCTTC. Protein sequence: CASSLAGGHNEQFF.

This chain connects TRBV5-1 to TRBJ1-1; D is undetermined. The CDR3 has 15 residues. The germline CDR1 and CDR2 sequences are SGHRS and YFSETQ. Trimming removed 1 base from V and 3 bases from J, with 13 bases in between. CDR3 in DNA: TGCGCCAGCAGCTTGAACCCGGCAGTCGACACTGAAGCTTTCTTT. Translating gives CASSLNPAVDTEAFF.